This T cell receptor (beta chain) was found in a study of technical replicates of blood from several donors. Assay used: immunoSEQ multiplex PCR; TCRdb lists only in-frame clones, some missing. This sample has under 85,000 clones, with approximately 86% found just once. This CDR3 is built from 15 residues. Germline CDR1 SGHTA, CDR2 FQGNSA. Trimming cost V 5 bases and J 4 bases; bases outside gene matches: 8. The chain has TRBV7-2 and TRBJ1-2; TRBD1 agrees at 9 bases. The sample taken for sequencing was PBMCs. This clonotype was sampled from a human donor in good health. Some clones in this sample may be carry-over from other donors' samples. CDR3 nucleotides: TGTGCCAGCAGCGCCCGGACAGGGGTAGGCTATGGCTACACCTTC. Its translation is CASSARTGVGYGYTF.